Below, 2 T cell receptor beta chains from the same sample are listed, as sequenced in a study of graft-versus-host responses after intestinal transplantation. Produced via immunoSEQ multiplex PCR; TCRdb's table is partial and in-frame only. The sample lists 12,000 to 15,000 clones; approximately 38% were seen once. Labeling with CFSE marked approximately 200,000 responder cells, which were plated with approximately 200,000 irradiated, violet-dye-labeled stimulator cells. The starting material was alloreactive CD8+ T cells from a mixed lymphocyte reaction culture, obtained before intestinal transplant. Noted subset: CFSE-low proliferating T cells sorted from approximately 6-day pre-transplant mixed lymphocyte reaction (GvH or HvG direction). These receptor sequences come from a human patient who received an intestinal transplant.

The rearrangement links TRBV5-4 to TRBJ1-2; possibly TRBD1 for D (5 bases). The CDR3 is 16 residues long. The V gene's germline CDR1 is SGHNT and CDR2 YYREEE (reference sequence). V shed 1 base and J shed 5 bases, with 18 bases lying between them. The CDR3 nucleotides are TGTGCCAGCAGCTTGTCGTTTGGAGGGGCGCGGTATGGCTACACCTTC. Amino acids: CASSLSFGGARYGYTF. Full variable domain (rest looked up from reference TRBV5-4 and TRBJ1-2): ETGVTQSPTHLIKTRGQQVTLRCSSQSGHNTVSWYQQALGQGPQFIFQYYREEENGRGNFPPRFSGLQFPNYSSELNVNALELDDSALYLCASSLSFGGARYGYTFGSGTRLTVV.

This clone was seen a single time. The rearrangement uses TRBV6-5 and TRBJ1-1, with D tentatively TRBD1 (5 bases). This CDR3 spans 14 amino acids. Trimming removed 5 bases at V and 1 base at J, with 11 bases between. Germline loops: CDR1 MNHEY, CDR2 SVGAGI. This CDR3 reads CASSDWGGNTEAFF. CDR3 nucleotides: TGTGCCAGCAGTGATTGGGGGGGGAACACTGAAGCTTTCTTT.